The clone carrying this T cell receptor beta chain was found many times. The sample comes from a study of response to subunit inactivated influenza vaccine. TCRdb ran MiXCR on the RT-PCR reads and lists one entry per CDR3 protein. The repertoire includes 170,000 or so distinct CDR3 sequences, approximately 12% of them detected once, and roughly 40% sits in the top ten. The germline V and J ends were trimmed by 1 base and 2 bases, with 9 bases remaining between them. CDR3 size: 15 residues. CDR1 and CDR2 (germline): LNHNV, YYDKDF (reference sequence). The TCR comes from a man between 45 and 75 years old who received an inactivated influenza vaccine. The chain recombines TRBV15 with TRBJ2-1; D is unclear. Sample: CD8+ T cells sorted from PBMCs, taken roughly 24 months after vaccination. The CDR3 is CATSRGDNPYNEQFF. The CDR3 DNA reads TGTGCCACCAGCAGAGGGGATAACCCCTACAATGAGCAGTTCTTC.